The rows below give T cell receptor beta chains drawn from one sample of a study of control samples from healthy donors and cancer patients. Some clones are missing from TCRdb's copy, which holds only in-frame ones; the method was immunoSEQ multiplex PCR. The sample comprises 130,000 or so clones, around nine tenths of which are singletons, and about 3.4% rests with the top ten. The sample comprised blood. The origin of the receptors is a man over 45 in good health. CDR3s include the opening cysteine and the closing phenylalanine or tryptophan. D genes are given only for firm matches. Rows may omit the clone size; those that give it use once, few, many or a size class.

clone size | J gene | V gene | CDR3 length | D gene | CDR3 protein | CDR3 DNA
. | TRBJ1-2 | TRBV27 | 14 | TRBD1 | CASSPFDRGTGYTF | TGTGCCAGCAGTCCCTTCGACAGGGGGACGGGCTACACCTTC
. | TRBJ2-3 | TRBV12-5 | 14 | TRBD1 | CASGLGTGTDTQYF | TGTGCTAGTGGTTTGGGGACAGGAACAGATACGCAGTATTTT
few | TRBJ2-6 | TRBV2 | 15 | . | CASHQPISGANVLTF | TGTGCCAGCCACCAGCCAATCTCTGGGGCCAACGTCCTGACTTTC
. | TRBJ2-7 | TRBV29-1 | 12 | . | CSEPGHLYEQYF | TGCAGCGAGCCGGGACACCTTTACGAGCAGTACTTC
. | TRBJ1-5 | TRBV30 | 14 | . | CAWSEVRDNQPQHF | TGTGCCTGGAGTGAAGTCAGGGACAATCAGCCCCAGCATTTT
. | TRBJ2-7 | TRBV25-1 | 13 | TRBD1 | CASSAGQAYEQYF | TGTGCCAGCAGTGCAGGACAGGCGTACGAGCAGTACTTC
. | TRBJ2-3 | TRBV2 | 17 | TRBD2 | CASSEGGGGTGTDTQYF | TGTGCCAGCAGTGAAGGGGGCGGGGGGACCGGCACAGATACGCAGTATTTT
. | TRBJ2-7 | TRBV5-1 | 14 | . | CASSLAPTYYEQYF | TGCGCCAGCAGCTTGGCCCCGACTTATTACGAGCAGTACTTC
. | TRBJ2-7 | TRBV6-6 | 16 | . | CASSYSAIADFLEQYF | TGTGCCAGCAGTTACTCGGCCATAGCGGATTTTCTCGAGCAGTACTTC
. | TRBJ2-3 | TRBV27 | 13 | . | CASSFSRTDTQYF | TGTGCCAGCAGTTTTTCCCGCACAGATACGCAGTATTTT
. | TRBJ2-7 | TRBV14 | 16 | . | CASSQVPDRTTYEQYF | TGTGCCAGCAGCCAAGTGCCTGACAGGACAACCTACGAGCAGTACTTC
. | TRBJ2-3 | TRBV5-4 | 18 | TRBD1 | CASSSRRGQGTFVDTQYF | TGTGCCAGCAGCTCCCGGCGGGGACAGGGGACGTTTGTAGATACGCAGTATTTT
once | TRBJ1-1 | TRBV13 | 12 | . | CASSPSPSEAFF | TGTGCCAGCAGCCCCAGTCCTTCTGAAGCTTTCTTT
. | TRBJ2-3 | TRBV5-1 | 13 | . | CASSLHSTDTQYF | TGCGCCAGCAGCTTGCACAGCACAGATACGCAGTATTTT
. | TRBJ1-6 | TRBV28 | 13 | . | CASHRDWRSPLHF | TGTGCCAGCCACCGGGACTGGAGGTCACCCCTCCACTTT
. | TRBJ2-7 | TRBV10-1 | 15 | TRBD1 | CASSEEGAKSYEQYF | TGCGCCAGCAGTGAAGAGGGGGCGAAATCCTACGAGCAGTACTTC
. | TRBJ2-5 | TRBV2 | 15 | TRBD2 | CASSEGTSGVETQYF | TGTGCCAGCAGTGAAGGGACTAGCGGGGTTGAGACCCAGTACTTC
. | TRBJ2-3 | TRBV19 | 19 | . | CASSNLARGKTGVQDTQYF | TGTGCCAGTAGCAACTTGGCCAGGGGTAAAACAGGAGTGCAGGATACGCAGTATTTT
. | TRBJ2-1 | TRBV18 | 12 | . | CASSPGLGEQFF | TGTGCCAGCTCACCCGGCCTCGGTGAGCAGTTCTTC
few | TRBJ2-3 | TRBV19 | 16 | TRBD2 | CASREGLAVRTDTQYF | TGTGCCAGTAGGGAGGGACTAGCGGTGCGCACAGATACGCAGTATTTT
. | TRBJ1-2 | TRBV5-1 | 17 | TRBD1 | CASIKSPGQGGGYGYTF | TGCGCCAGCATCAAATCTCCTGGACAGGGTGGGGGCTATGGCTACACCTTC
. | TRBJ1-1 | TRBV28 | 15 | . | CASLSSPWTEGKAFF | TGTGCCAGCTTATCTTCGCCGTGGACAGAGGGTAAAGCTTTCTTT
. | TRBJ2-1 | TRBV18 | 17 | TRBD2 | CASSPAGTSGGPGEQFF | TGTGCCAGCTCACCAGCCGGGACTAGCGGGGGCCCGGGTGAGCAGTTCTTC
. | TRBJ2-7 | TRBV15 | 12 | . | CATSGYRAEQYF | TGTGCCACCAGCGGGTACAGGGCCGAGCAGTACTTC
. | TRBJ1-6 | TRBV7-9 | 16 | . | CASSLGFQGTNSPLHF | TGTGCCAGCAGCTTAGGGTTCCAGGGTACGAATTCACCCCTCCACTTT
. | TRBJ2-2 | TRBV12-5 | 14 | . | CASGLALWAGELFF | TGTGCTAGTGGTTTGGCTCTCTGGGCCGGGGAGCTGTTTTTT
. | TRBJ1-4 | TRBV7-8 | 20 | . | CASSLSLVGQGTQTNEKLFF | TGTGCCAGCAGCTTATCTCTTGTGGGCCAGGGGACCCAGACCAATGAAAAACTGTTTTTT
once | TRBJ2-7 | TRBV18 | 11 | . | CASGQGDEQYF | TGTGCCAGCGGACAAGGGGACGAGCAGTACTTC
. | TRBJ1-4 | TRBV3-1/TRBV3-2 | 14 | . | CASSHRGGREKLFF | TGTGCCAGCAGCCACAGGGGCGGTCGTGAAAAACTGTTTTTT
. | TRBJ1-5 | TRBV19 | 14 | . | CATRADGPGMPQHF | TGTGCCACCCGAGCCGACGGGCCCGGAATGCCCCAGCATTTT
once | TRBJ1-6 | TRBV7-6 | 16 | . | CASSSTGSSYNSPLHF | TGTGCCAGCAGCTCTACAGGGAGCTCCTATAATTCACCCCTCCACTTT
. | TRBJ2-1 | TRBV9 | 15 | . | CASSLDPSSYNEQFF | TGTGCCAGCAGCCTCGATCCGAGCTCCTACAATGAGCAGTTCTTC
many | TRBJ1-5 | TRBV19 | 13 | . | CASSWGSNQPQHF | TGTGCCAGTAGTTGGGGCAGTAATCAGCCCCAGCATTTT
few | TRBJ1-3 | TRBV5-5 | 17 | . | CASSLVLLAPSGNTIYF | TGTGCCAGCAGCTTGGTCTTGCTAGCCCCCTCTGGAAACACCATATATTTT
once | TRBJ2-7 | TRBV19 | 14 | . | CASSIGAGSYEQYF | TGTGCCAGTAGTATAGGGGCCGGGAGCTACGAGCAGTACTTC
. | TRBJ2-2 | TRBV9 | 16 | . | CASSENTAFYTGELFF | TGTGCCAGCAGCGAAAACACGGCATTTTACACCGGGGAGCTGTTTTTT
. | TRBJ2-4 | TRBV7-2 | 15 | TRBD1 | CASSLDRAAKNIQYF | TGTGCCAGCAGCCTGGACAGGGCGGCCAAAAACATTCAGTACTTC
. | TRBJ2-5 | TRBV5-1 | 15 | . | CASSSQPGGTETQYF | TGCGCCAGCAGCTCACAACCAGGGGGGACGGAGACCCAGTACTTC
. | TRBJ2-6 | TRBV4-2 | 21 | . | CASSQGASRGGPSSGANVLTF | TGTGCCAGCAGCCAAGGGGCATCTAGGGGGGGACCGAGCTCTGGGGCCAACGTCCTGACTTTC
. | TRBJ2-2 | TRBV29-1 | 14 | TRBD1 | CSVVDRWNTGELFF | TGCAGCGTGGTGGACAGGTGGAACACCGGGGAGCTGTTTTTT
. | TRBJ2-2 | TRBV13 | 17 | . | CASSLTIGRMNTGELFF | TGTGCCAGCAGCCTGACGATTGGACGGATGAACACCGGGGAGCTGTTTTTT
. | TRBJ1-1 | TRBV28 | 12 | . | CASSTGDTEAFF | TGTGCCAGCAGTACCGGGGACACTGAAGCTTTCTTT
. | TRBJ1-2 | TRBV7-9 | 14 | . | CASSHETAAYGYTF | TGTGCCAGCAGTCACGAAACGGCGGCCTATGGCTACACCTTC
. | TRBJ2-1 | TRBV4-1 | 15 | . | CASSQSGTAYNEQFF | TGCGCCAGCAGCCAAAGCGGGACAGCCTACAATGAGCAGTTCTTC
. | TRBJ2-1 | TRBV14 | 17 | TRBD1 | CASSQDQRGGPYNEQFF | TGTGCCAGCAGCCAAGATCAGCGAGGGGGCCCCTACAATGAGCAGTTCTTC
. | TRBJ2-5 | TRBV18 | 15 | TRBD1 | CASSPDAGGQETQYF | TGTGCCAGCTCACCCGACGCAGGGGGACAAGAGACCCAGTACTTC
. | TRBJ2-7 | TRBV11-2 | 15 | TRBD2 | CASSLEAGVNYEQYF | TGTGCCAGCAGCTTAGAAGCGGGGGTCAACTACGAGCAGTACTTC
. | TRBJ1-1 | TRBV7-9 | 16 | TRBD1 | CASSPTGGTLNTEAFF | TGTGCCAGCAGCCCGACAGGGGGCACGTTGAACACTGAAGCTTTCTTT
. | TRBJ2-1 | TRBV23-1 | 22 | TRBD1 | CASSHPGQGVQITGSSYNEQFF | TGCGCCAGCAGTCATCCGGGACAGGGTGTACAAATTACTGGGAGCTCCTACAATGAGCAGTTCTTC
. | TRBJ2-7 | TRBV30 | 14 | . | CAWSVGRESYEQYF | TGTGCCTGGAGTGTAGGGCGGGAATCCTACGAGCAGTACTTC
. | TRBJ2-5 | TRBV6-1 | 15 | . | CASSERLGRQETQYF | TGTGCCAGCAGTGAAAGGCTCGGGCGGCAAGAGACCCAGTACTTC
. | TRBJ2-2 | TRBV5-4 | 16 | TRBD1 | CASSTGGTVDTGELFF | TGTGCCAGCAGCACAGGGGGGACGGTGGACACCGGGGAGCTGTTTTTT
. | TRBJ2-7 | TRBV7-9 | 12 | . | CASSSTTYEQYF | TGTGCCAGCAGCTCCACTACCTACGAGCAGTACTTC
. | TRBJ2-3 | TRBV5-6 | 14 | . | CASSSYLSADTQYF | TGTGCCAGCAGCTCTTATCTCTCCGCAGATACGCAGTATTTT
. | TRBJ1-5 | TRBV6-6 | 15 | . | CASSYDGSSNQPQHF | TGTGCCAGCAGTTACGACGGATCTAGCAATCAGCCCCAGCATTTT
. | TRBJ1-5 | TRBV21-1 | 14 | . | CASSRTGGRQPQHF | TGTGCCAGCAGCAGAACAGGGGGACGACAGCCCCAGCATTTT